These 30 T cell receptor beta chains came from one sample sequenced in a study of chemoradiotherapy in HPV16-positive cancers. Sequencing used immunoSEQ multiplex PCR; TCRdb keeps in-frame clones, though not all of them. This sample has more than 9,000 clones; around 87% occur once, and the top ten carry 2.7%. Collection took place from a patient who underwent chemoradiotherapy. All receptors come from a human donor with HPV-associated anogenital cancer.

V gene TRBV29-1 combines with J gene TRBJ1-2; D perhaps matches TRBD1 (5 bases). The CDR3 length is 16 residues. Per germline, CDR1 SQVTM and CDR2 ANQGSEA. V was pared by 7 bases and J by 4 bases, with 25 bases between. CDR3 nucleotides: TGCAGCGCCCAGGGCCTGGCTTCGGGAATCGTCTATGGCTACACCTTC. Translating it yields CSAQGLASGIVYGYTF.

The CDR3 bases are TGTGCCAGCAGCTTAAAAGCGGGTGGGACCGGGGAGCTGTTTTTT. Protein product: CASSLKAGGTGELFF. V and J are TRBV7-6 and TRBJ2-2; D might be TRBD2 (6 bases). Per the germline V gene, CDR1 is SGHVS and CDR2 is FNYEAQ. V lost 2 bases and J lost 5, with 12 bases in between. The length of the CDR3 is 15 residues. Variable domain in full (rest from reference TRBV7-6 and TRBJ2-2): GAGVSQSPRYKVTKRGQDVALRCDPISGHVSLYWYRQALGQGPEFLTYFNYEAQQDKSGLPNDRFSAERPEGSISTLTIQRTEQRDSAMYRCASSLKAGGTGELFFGEGSRLTVL.

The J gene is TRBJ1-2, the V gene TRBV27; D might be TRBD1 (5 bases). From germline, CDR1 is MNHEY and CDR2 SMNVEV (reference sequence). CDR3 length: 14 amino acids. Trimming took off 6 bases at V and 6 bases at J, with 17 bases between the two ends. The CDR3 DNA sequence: TGTGCCAGCAGAACCCCCGGGACGCAAGATGGCTACACCTTC. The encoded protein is CASRTPGTQDGYTF.

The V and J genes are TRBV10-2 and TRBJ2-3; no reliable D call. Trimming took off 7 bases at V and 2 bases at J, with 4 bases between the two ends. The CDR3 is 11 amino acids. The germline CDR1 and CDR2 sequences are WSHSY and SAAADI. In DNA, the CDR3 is TGCGCCAGCACCAACACAGATACGCAGTATTTT. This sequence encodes CASTNTDTQYF.

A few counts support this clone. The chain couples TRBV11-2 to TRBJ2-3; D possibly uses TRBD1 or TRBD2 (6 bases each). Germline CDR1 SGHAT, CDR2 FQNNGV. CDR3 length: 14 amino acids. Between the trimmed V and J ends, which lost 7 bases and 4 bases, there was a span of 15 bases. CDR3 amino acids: CASNRDFGADTQYF. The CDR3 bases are TGTGCCAGCAACAGGGACTTCGGGGCAGATACGCAGTATTTT.

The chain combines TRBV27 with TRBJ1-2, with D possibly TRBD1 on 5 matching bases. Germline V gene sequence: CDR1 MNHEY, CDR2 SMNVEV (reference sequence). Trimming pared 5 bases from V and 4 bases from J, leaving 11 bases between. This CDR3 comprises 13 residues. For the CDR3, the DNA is TGTGCCAGCAGTCCGCCTCAGGGCTATGGCTACACCTTC. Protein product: CASSPPQGYGYTF.

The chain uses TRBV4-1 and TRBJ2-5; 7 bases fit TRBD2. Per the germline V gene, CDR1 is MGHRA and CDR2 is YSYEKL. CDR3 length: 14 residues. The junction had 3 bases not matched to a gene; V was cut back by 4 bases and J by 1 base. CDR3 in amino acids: CASSRLASQETQYF. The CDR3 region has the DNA TGCGCCAGCAGCCGACTAGCTAGCCAAGAGACCCAGTACTTC.

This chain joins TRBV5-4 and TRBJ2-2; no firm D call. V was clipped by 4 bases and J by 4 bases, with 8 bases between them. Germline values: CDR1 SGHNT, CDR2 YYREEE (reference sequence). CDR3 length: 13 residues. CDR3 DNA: TGTGCCAGCAGCCTGGACCCCACCGGGGAGCTGTTTTTT. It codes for CASSLDPTGELFF.

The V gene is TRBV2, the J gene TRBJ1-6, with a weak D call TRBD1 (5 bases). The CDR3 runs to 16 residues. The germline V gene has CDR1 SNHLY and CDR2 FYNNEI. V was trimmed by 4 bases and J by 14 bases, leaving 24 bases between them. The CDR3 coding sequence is TGTGCCAGCAGTGGGGAGGCCGGGGCTCATGTTCTGGCCCTCCACTTT. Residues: CASSGEAGAHVLALHF. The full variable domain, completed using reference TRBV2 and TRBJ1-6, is EPEVTQTPSHQVTQMGQEVILRCVPISNHLYFYWYRQILGQKVEFLVSFYNNEISEKSEIFDDQFSVERPDGSNFTLKIRSTKLEDSAMYFCASSGEAGAHVLALHFGNGTRLTVT.

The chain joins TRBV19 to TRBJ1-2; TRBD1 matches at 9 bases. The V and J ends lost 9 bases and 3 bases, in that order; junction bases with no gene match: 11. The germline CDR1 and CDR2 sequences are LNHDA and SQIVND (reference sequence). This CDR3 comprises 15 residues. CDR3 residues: CASGGQGERHYGYTF. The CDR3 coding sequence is TGTGCCAGCGGGGGACAGGGTGAAAGGCACTATGGCTACACCTTC.

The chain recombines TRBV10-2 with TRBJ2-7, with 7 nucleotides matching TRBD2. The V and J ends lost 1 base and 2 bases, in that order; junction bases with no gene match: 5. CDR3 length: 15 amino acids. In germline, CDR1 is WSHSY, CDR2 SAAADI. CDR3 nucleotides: TGCGCCAGCAGTGAGTGGGGCGGGAGCCCCTACGAGCAGTACTTC. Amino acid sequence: CASSEWGGSPYEQYF.

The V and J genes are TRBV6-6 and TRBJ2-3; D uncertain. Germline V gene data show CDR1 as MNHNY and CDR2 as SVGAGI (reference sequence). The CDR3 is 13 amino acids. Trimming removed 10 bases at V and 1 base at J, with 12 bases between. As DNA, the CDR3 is TGTGCCAACGCCCTGTCTCGCACAGATACGCAGTATTTT. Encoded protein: CANALSRTDTQYF.

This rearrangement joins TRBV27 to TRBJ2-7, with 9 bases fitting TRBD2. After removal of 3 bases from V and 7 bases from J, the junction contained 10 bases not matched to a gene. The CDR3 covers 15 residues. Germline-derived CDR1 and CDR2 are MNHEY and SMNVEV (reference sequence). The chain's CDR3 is CASSLRTSERVEQYF. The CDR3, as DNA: TGTGCCAGCAGTTTGAGGACTAGCGAGAGGGTGGAGCAGTACTTC.

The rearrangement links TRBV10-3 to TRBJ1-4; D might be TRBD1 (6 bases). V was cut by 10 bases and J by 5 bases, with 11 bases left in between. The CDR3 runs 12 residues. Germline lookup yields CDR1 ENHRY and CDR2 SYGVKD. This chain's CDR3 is CATRQENEKLFF. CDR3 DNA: TGTGCCACTAGACAGGAAAATGAAAAACTGTTTTTT.

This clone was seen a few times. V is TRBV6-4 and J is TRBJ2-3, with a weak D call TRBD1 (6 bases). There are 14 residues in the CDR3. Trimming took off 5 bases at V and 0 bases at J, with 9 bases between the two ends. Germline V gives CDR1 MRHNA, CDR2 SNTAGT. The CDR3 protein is CASSRDISTDTQYF. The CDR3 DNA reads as TGTGCCAGCAGTCGGGACATTAGCACAGATACGCAGTATTTT.

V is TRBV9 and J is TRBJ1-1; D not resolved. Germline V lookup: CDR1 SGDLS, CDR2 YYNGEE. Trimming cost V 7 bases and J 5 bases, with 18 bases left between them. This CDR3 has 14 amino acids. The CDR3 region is CASETDGSGTEAFF. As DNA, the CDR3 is TGTGCCAGCGAAACGGACGGGTCTGGGACTGAAGCTTTCTTT.

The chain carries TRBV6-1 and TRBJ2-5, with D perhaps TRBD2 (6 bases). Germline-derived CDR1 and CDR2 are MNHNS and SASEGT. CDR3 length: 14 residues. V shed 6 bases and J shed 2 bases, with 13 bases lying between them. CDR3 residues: CASSALATQETQYF. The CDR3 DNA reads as TGTGCCAGCAGCGCCCTAGCGACTCAAGAGACCCAGTACTTC.

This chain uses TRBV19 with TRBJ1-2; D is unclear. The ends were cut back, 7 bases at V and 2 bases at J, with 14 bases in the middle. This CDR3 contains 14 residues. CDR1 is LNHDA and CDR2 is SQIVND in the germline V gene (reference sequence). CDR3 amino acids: CASNPLGKNYGYTF. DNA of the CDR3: TGTGCCAGTAATCCTTTGGGCAAAAACTATGGCTACACCTTC. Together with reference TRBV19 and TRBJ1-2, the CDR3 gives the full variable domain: DGGITQSPKYLFRKEGQNVTLSCEQNLNHDAMYWYRQDPGQGLRLIYYSQIVNDFQKGDIAEGYSVSREKKESFPLTVTSAQKNPTAFYLCASNPLGKNYGYTFGSGTRLTVV.

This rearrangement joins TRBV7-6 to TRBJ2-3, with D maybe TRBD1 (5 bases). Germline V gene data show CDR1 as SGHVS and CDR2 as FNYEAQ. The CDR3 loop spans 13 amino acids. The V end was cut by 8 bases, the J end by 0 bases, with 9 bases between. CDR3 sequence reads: CASSRTSTDTQYF. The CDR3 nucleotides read TGTGCCAGCTCCAGGACAAGCACAGATACGCAGTATTTT.

The CDR3 sequence: CAIRDGTDTQYF. CDR3 DNA: TGTGCCATCAGAGACGGAACAGATACGCAGTATTTT. The V and J genes are TRBV10-3 and TRBJ2-3; no clear D gene. Germline CDR1 and CDR2: ENHRY and SYGVKD. The CDR3 is 12 amino acids. V was shortened by 6 bases and J by 3 bases, with 7 bases between the two germline ends.

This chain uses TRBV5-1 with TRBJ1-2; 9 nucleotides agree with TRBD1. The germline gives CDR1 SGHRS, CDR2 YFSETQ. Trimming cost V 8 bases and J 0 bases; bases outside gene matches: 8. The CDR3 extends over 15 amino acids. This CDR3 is CARPGQGVSNYGYTF. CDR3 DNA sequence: TGCGCCAGGCCGGGACAGGGTGTCTCTAACTATGGCTACACCTTC.

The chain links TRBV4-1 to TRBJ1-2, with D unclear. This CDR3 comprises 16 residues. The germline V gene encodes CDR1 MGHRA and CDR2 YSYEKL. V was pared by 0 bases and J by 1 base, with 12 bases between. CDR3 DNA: TGCGCCAGCAGCCAAGATATAGTAGCAGATAACTATGGCTACACCTTC. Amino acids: CASSQDIVADNYGYTF.

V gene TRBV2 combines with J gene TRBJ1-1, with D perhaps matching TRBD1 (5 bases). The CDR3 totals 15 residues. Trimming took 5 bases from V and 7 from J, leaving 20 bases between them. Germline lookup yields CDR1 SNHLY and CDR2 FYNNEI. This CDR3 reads CASSSPDILSYEAFF. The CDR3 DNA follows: TGTGCCAGCAGTAGCCCGGACATTCTCTCCTATGAAGCTTTCTTT.

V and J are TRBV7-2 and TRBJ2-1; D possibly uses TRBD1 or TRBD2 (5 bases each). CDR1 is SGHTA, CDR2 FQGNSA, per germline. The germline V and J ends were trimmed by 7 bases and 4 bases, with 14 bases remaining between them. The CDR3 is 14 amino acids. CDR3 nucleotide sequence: TGTGCCAGCACCGTTTCGGGGCGGTACAATGAGCAGTTCTTC. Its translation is CASTVSGRYNEQFF.

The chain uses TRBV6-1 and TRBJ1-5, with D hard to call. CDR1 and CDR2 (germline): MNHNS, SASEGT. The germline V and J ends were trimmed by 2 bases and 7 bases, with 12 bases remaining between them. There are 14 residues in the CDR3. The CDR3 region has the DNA TGTGCCAGCAGTGAATCGCCCAGGACGCAGCCCCAGCATTTT. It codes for CASSESPRTQPQHF.

CDR3 coding DNA: TGTGCCAGTAGGGGATACAGGGAGGGCACCGGGGAGCTGTTTTTT. It encodes CASRGYREGTGELFF. The chain joins TRBV19 to TRBJ2-2, with a tentative D call TRBD2 (7 bases). The germline CDR1 and CDR2 sequences are LNHDA and SQIVND (reference sequence). CDR3 length: 15 amino acids. V was pared by 6 bases and J by 4 bases, with 15 bases between.

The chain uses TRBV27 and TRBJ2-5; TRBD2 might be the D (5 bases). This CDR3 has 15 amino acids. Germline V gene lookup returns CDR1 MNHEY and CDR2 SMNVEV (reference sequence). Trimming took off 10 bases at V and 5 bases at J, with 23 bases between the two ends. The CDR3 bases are TGTGCCACCCGAGGGCCCCCGGGCACCGGGGAGACCCAGTACTTC. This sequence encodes CATRGPPGTGETQYF.

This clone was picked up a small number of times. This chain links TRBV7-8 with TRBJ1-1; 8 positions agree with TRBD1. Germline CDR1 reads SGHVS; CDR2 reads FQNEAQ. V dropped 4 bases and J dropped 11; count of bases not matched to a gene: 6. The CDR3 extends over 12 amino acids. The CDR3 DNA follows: TGTGCCAGCAGCTACAGACAGGGGAGCGCTTTCTTT. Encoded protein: CASSYRQGSAFF.

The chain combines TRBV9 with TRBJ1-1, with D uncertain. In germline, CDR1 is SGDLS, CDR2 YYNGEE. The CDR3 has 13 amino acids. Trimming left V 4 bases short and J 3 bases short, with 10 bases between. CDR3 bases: TGTGCCAGCAGCTTCGGGGTCGACACTGAAGCTTTCTTT. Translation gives CASSFGVDTEAFF.

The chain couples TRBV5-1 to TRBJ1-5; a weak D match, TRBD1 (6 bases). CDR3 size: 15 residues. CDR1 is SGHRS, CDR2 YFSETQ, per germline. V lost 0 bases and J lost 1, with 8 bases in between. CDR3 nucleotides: TGCGCCAGCAGCTTGGCCGGACAGAGCAATCAGCCCCAGCATTTT. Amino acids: CASSLAGQSNQPQHF. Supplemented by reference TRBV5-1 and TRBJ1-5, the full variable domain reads KAGVTQTPRYLIKTRGQQVTLSCSPISGHRSVSWYQQTPGQGLQFLFEYFSETQRNKGNFPGRFSGRQFSNSRSEMNVSTLELGDSALYLCASSLAGQSNQPQHFGDGTRLSIL.